A single sample is the source of the 9 T cell receptor beta chains below, sequenced in a study of T-cell reconstitution after alpha-beta-depleted transplantation in children. As it was prepared, the TCRbeta library received unique molecular identifiers. Each CDR3 protein gets one entry after TCRdb re-called the PCR reads with MiXCR. Of roughly 200,000 distinct CDR3 sequences in the sample, about 6.4% were seen once. The sample in question was PBMCs from the stem cell graft donor, obtained from the stem cell graft. These receptor sequences come from a human donor who donated a stem cell graft to a child with Wiskott-Aldrich syndrome.

This clonotype was seen ten or more times. J is TRBJ2-1 and V is TRBV20-1; the D gene is possibly TRBD1 (5 bases). The CDR3 has 14 amino acids. V was shortened by 3 bases and J by 0 bases, with 9 bases between the two germline ends. Germline V gives CDR1 DFQATT, CDR2 SNEGSKA (reference sequence). The CDR3 sequence: CSASGHNSYNEQFF. As DNA, the CDR3 is TGCAGTGCTAGTGGACATAACTCCTACAATGAGCAGTTCTTC.

This clonotype was counted ten times or more. This chain links TRBV4-3 with TRBJ2-1; D gene uncertain. V was pared by 4 bases and J by 10 bases, with 11 bases between. Per germline, CDR1 LGHNA and CDR2 YSLEER. The length of the CDR3 is 12 residues. The CDR3 reads CASSRIMGEQFF. DNA of the CDR3: TGCGCCAGCAGCCGAATTATGGGGGAGCAGTTCTTC.

This clonotype was found many times. The chain has TRBV15 and TRBJ1-4, with D maybe TRBD1 (6 bases). Germline CDR1 and CDR2: LNHNV and YYDKDF (reference sequence). V lost 1 base and J 7 bases, leaving 10 bases between the germline ends. This CDR3 is built from 14 residues. CDR3 residues: CATSRGGTIEKLFF. Here the CDR3 DNA reads TGTGCCACCAGCAGAGGAGGGACAATTGAAAAACTGTTTTTT.

This clonotype was detected ten times or more. The V and J genes are TRBV5-5 and TRBJ1-3, with a weak D call TRBD1 (6 bases). CDR3 size: 16 residues. The ends were cut back, 4 bases at V and 0 bases at J, with 14 bases in the middle. Germline V CDR1 and CDR2: SGHKS, YYEKEE (reference sequence). The CDR3 reads CASSGGRALSGNTIYF. As DNA, the CDR3 is TGTGCCAGCAGCGGGGGCAGGGCCCTCTCTGGAAACACCATATATTTT.

This clonotype has ten or more counts. This chain joins TRBV5-1 and TRBJ1-1; TRBD1 matches at 10 bases. The CDR3 sequence is 16 residues long. Germline CDR1 and CDR2: SGHRS and YFSETQ. The trim removed 2 bases at V and 2 bases at J, leaving 6 bases unmatched. In DNA form, the CDR3 reads TGCGCCAGCAGCTTAGGGACAGGGGTCGGAAACACTGAAGCTTTCTTT. Protein product: CASSLGTGVGNTEAFF.

This clonotype has ten or more counts. The J gene is TRBJ2-3, the V gene TRBV7-2; perhaps TRBD2 as D (6 bases). This CDR3 has 14 amino acids. The V gene lost 5 bases and the J gene lost 0 bases, with 9 bases spanning the gap. Germline CDR1 SGHTA, CDR2 FQGNSA. Here the CDR3 reads CASSKDYSTDTQYF. CDR3 in DNA: TGTGCCAGCAGCAAGGACTATAGCACAGATACGCAGTATTTT.

Regarding this clonotype: A read error may be the cause here, since a much bigger clone is one base away. The chain uses TRBV20-1 and TRBJ1-2; D might be TRBD1 (5 bases). The CDR3 runs to 13 residues. Germline V gene data show CDR1 as DFQATT and CDR2 as SNEGSKA (reference sequence). CDR3 protein: CCADASGLAGYTF. CDR3 DNA: TGCTGTGCAGATGCTTCGGGACTTGCAGGCTACACCTTC.

This clonotype was observed a few times. The chain combines TRBV7-2 with TRBJ2-7, with D perhaps matching TRBD1 or TRBD2 (5 bases each). V was cut by 5 bases and J by 10 bases, with 18 bases left in between. The length of the CDR3 is 13 residues. Germline values: CDR1 SGHTA, CDR2 FQGNSA. In nucleotides, the CDR3 is TGTGCCAGCAGCCCCGGGACGGCCCCCGGACAGTACTTC. The encoded protein is CASSPGTAPGQYF.

This clonotype was picked up one time. This may come from a read error, since a much larger clone is one base off. J is TRBJ2-1 and V is TRBV20-1; the match to TRBD2 covers 8 bases. CDR3 length: 14 residues. Germline V gives CDR1 DFQATT, CDR2 SNEGSKA (reference sequence). The chain's CDR3 is CSATSGYSYSEQFF. The CDR3 DNA follows: TGCAGTGCCACTAGCGGATACTCCTACAGTGAGCAGTTCTTC.